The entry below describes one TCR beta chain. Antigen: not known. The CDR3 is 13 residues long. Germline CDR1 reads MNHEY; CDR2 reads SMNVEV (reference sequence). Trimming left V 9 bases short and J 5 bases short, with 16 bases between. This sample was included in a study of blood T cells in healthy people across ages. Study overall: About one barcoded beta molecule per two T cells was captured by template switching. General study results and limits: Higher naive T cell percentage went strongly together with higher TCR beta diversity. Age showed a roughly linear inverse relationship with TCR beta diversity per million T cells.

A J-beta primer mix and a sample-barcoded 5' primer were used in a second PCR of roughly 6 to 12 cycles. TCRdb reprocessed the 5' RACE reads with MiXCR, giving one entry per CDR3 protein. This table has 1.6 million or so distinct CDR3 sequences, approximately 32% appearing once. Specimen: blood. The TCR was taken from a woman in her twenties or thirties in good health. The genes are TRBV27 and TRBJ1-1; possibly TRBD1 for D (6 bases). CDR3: CASGGAVWTEAFF. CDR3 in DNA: TGTGCCAGTGGGGGGGCAGTTTGGACTGAAGCTTTCTTT.